Below, 21 T cell receptor beta chains from the same sample are listed, as sequenced in a study of cytomegalovirus exposure and HLA in healthy donors. The primer mix had 60 Vbeta and 13 Jbeta primers. Measured with immunoSEQ multiplex PCR; TCRdb has only the in-frame clones, and not every one. The table includes some 100,000 clones, over 60% detected once. The specimen was PBMCs. The source is a male donor in good health and CMV-seropositive.

The chain carries TRBV9 and TRBJ1-4, with D possibly being TRBD1 (5 bases). Germline V gene sequence: CDR1 SGDLS, CDR2 YYNGEE. The CDR3 is made up of 16 amino acids. Trimming removed 3 bases from V and 0 bases from J, with 12 bases in between. The CDR3 region is CASSGGRDATNEKLFF. CDR3 nucleotide sequence: TGTGCCAGCAGCGGGGGGAGGGATGCAACTAATGAAAAACTGTTTTTT.

CDR3: CASSPAVTGPPNYGYTF. CDR3 coding DNA: TGTGCCAGCTCACCCGCGGTTACAGGCCCCCCTAACTATGGCTACACCTTC. V gene TRBV18 combines with J gene TRBJ1-2; D may be TRBD1 (5 bases). The V end lost 3 bases, the J end lost 0 bases, and 17 bases lay between the germline ends. CDR3 length: 17 amino acids. Per the germline V gene, CDR1 is KGHSH and CDR2 is LQKENI.

This clone is judged medium-sized. The chain couples TRBV5-4 to TRBJ1-1, with a tentative D call TRBD1 (5 bases). The ends were cut back, 4 bases at V and 7 bases at J, with 23 bases in the middle. The CDR3 has 16 amino acids. CDR1 is SGHNT, CDR2 YYREEE, per germline (reference sequence). In nucleotides, the CDR3 is TGTGCCAGCAGCCGGGCGCTCTTTGGTGGGACTGGTGAAGCTTTCTTT. This translates into CASSRALFGGTGEAFF.

This chain joins TRBV7-8 and TRBJ1-2, with 9 bases aligning to TRBD1. The germline gives CDR1 SGHVS, CDR2 FQNEAQ. The V and J ends lost 2 bases and 1 base, in that order; junction bases with no gene match: 8. The length of the CDR3 is 17 residues. The CDR3 spells CASSLLAGQGGNYGYTF. CDR3 sequence (DNA): TGTGCCAGCAGCTTATTGGCGGGACAGGGAGGTAACTATGGCTACACCTTC.

This sequence joins TRBV7-2 and TRBJ1-1; a possible D gene is TRBD1 (6 bases). Trimming stripped 6 bases from V and 0 bases from J, with 17 bases between. This CDR3 region has 16 residues. In germline, CDR1 is SGHTA, CDR2 FQGNSA. In nucleotides, the CDR3 is TGTGCCAGCAGACAATTACCAGGGGCAATGAACACTGAAGCTTTCTTT. Its protein product is CASRQLPGAMNTEAFF. Variable domain in full (rest from reference TRBV7-2 and TRBJ1-1): GAGVSQSPSNKVTEKGKDVELRCDPISGHTALYWYRQSLGQGLEFLIYFQGNSAPDKSGLPSDRFSAERTGGSVSTLTIQRTQQEDSAVYLCASRQLPGAMNTEAFFGQGTRLTVV.

The V call is TRBV30, the J call TRBJ1-1; a possible D gene is TRBD1 (5 bases). The ends were cut back, 2 bases at V and 1 base at J, with 14 bases in the middle. Germline-derived CDR1 and CDR2 are GTSNPN and SVGIG (reference sequence). This CDR3 spans 15 amino acids. CDR3: CAWSKGRAANTEAFF. CDR3 bases: TGTGCCTGGAGTAAGGGCAGGGCGGCGAACACTGAAGCTTTCTTT.

The chain carries TRBV5-1 and TRBJ2-7; weak D call: TRBD2 (7 bases). CDR3 size: 15 residues. Per germline, CDR1 SGHRS and CDR2 YFSETQ. The V gene lost 0 bases and the J gene lost 4 bases, with 14 bases spanning the gap. The CDR3 coding sequence is TGCGCCAGCAGCTTGGGTGCACAGGGAGGGTACGAGCAGTACTTC. Its protein product is CASSLGAQGGYEQYF.

The chain links TRBV10-1 to TRBJ2-7, with a tentative D call TRBD1 (6 bases). The V end lost 1 base, the J end lost 5 bases, and 15 bases lay between the germline ends. Germline V gene data show CDR1 as WNHNN and CDR2 as SYGVQD (reference sequence). The length of the CDR3 is 15 residues. The CDR3 DNA reads TGCGCCAGCAGTGAGTACCTCGAGAGGGACAACGAGCAGTACTTC. The encoded protein is CASSEYLERDNEQYF.

The chain combines TRBV4-1 with TRBJ2-3; 7 nucleotides agree with TRBD1. This CDR3 spans 14 amino acids. Trimming cost V 5 bases and J 2 bases; bases outside gene matches: 4. From germline, CDR1 is MGHRA and CDR2 YSYEKL. CDR3 loop: CASSEGTATDTQYF. The CDR3 DNA reads as TGCGCCAGCAGCGAAGGGACAGCCACAGATACGCAGTATTTT.

V and J are TRBV5-1 and TRBJ2-7; TRBD1 matches 8 bases. CDR3 size: 15 residues. Germline loops: CDR1 SGHRS, CDR2 YFSETQ. The trim removed 4 bases at V and 6 bases at J, leaving 12 bases unmatched. CDR3 sequence reads: CASSPTGGSPFEQYF. CDR3 in DNA: TGCGCCAGCAGCCCTACAGGGGGGAGCCCCTTCGAGCAGTACTTC.

The chain links TRBV5-1 to TRBJ2-1, with 16 bases fitting TRBD2. Germline CDR1 and CDR2: SGHRS and YFSETQ. V was clipped by 4 bases and J by 14 bases; unmatched bases: 6. The length of the CDR3 is 14 residues. In DNA, the CDR3 is TGCGCCAGCAGCACGGGACTAGCGGGGGGGCAGAAGTTCTTC. It translates to CASSTGLAGGQKFF.

This chain joins TRBV6-5 and TRBJ1-1; maybe TRBD1 (6 bases). From germline, CDR1 is MNHEY and CDR2 SVGAGI. This CDR3 spans 14 amino acids. The germline V and J ends were trimmed by 6 bases and 1 base, with 12 bases remaining between them. The CDR3 bases are TGTGCCAGCAGGAACGGACAGACGAACACTGAAGCTTTCTTT. Translating it yields CASRNGQTNTEAFF.

V is TRBV30 and J is TRBJ1-2; 9 bases line up with TRBD1. The V gene's germline CDR1 is GTSNPN and CDR2 SVGIG (reference sequence). The CDR3 totals 15 residues. Losses at the gene ends were 0 bases for V and 2 bases for J; bases not matched to a gene: 4. For the CDR3, the DNA is TGTGCCTGGAGTGTACAGGGGGCGAAGAACTATGGCTACACCTTC. Translation: CAWSVQGAKNYGYTF.

The CDR3 sequence: CATSRGRGAYIPYEQYF. CDR3 nucleotide sequence: TGTGCCACCAGCAGAGGTCGGGGGGCGTATATTCCCTACGAGCAGTACTTC. The rearrangement links TRBV15 to TRBJ2-7; perhaps TRBD2 as D (7 bases). The V end was cut by 1 base, the J end by 2 bases, with 18 bases between. CDR3 length equals 17 residues. CDR1 is LNHNV, CDR2 YYDKDF, per germline (reference sequence).

The chain recombines TRBV5-4 with TRBJ2-2; D is perhaps TRBD1 (5 bases). Between the trimmed V and J ends, which lost 2 bases and 6 bases, there was a span of 5 bases. This CDR3 is built from 12 residues. CDR1 and CDR2 from the germline V gene are SGHNT and YYREEE (reference sequence). CDR3 bases: TGTGCCAGCAGCTTAGGGGCCGGGGAGCTGTTTTTT. Translation: CASSLGAGELFF.

This chain connects TRBV7-9 to TRBJ1-1; 7 bases align to TRBD1. CDR1 and CDR2 (germline): SEHNR, FQNEAQ (reference sequence). V lost 5 bases to trimming and J lost 0 bases; unmatched junction nucleotides: 6. The CDR3 totals 15 residues. CDR3 in amino acids: CASSTTTGMNTEAFF. The DNA for the CDR3 is TGTGCCAGCAGCACCACGACAGGGATGAACACTGAAGCTTTCTTT.

This clone was seen once. This chain uses TRBV5-6 with TRBJ2-2; TRBD2 agrees at 8 bases. Per the germline V gene, CDR1 is SGHDT and CDR2 is YYEEEE. The CDR3 spans 16 residues. V lost 7 bases and J lost 1; bases outside the gene matches: 9. The CDR3 DNA reads TGTGCCAGCTGTCCTAGCGGGCTACAGAACACCGGGGAGCTGTTTTTT. Encoded protein: CASCPSGLQNTGELFF.

The rearrangement joins TRBV11-3 to TRBJ1-1; TRBD1 agrees at 9 bases. The CDR3 runs to 13 residues. V shed 3 bases, J shed 11 bases, and the junction held 7 bases outside the gene matches. The germline V gene has CDR1 SGHNT and CDR2 YENEEA. The CDR3 region has the DNA TGTGCCAGCAGCTTCAGCCGGGACAGGGTCGCTTTCTTT. Translated: CASSFSRDRVAFF.

This clone came up a few times. V is TRBV19 and J is TRBJ2-2; no reliable D call. CDR1 and CDR2 from the germline V gene are LNHDA and SQIVND (reference sequence). V was shortened by 7 bases and J by 4 bases, with 4 bases between the two germline ends. The CDR3 contains 11 residues. CDR3 sequence reads: CASTITGELFF. The DNA of the CDR3 is TGTGCCAGTACCATCACCGGGGAGCTGTTTTTT. Supplemented by reference TRBV19 and TRBJ2-2, the full variable domain reads DGGITQSPKYLFRKEGQNVTLSCEQNLNHDAMYWYRQDPGQGLRLIYYSQIVNDFQKGDIAEGYSVSREKKESFPLTVTSAQKNPTAFYLCASTITGELFFGEGSRLTVL.

J is TRBJ1-4 and V is TRBV6-5, with D perhaps TRBD1 (6 bases). The V end was cut by 8 bases, the J end by 5 bases, with 18 bases between. The CDR3 loop spans 15 amino acids. Germline loops: CDR1 MNHEY, CDR2 SVGAGI. The CDR3 nucleotides are TGTGCCAGCGCCGAAAGGGGGTTTAACAATGAAAAACTGTTTTTT. This sequence encodes CASAERGFNNEKLFF.

V and J are TRBV5-4 and TRBJ1-4, with no clear D. This CDR3 is built from 15 residues. Germline CDR1 reads SGHNT; CDR2 reads YYREEE (reference sequence). The germline V and J ends were trimmed by 4 bases and 7 bases, with 17 bases remaining between them. In DNA form, the CDR3 reads TGTGCCAGCAGCGGGTCGGGTAGCGAGCGTGAAAAACTGTTTTTT. Protein product: CASSGSGSEREKLFF.